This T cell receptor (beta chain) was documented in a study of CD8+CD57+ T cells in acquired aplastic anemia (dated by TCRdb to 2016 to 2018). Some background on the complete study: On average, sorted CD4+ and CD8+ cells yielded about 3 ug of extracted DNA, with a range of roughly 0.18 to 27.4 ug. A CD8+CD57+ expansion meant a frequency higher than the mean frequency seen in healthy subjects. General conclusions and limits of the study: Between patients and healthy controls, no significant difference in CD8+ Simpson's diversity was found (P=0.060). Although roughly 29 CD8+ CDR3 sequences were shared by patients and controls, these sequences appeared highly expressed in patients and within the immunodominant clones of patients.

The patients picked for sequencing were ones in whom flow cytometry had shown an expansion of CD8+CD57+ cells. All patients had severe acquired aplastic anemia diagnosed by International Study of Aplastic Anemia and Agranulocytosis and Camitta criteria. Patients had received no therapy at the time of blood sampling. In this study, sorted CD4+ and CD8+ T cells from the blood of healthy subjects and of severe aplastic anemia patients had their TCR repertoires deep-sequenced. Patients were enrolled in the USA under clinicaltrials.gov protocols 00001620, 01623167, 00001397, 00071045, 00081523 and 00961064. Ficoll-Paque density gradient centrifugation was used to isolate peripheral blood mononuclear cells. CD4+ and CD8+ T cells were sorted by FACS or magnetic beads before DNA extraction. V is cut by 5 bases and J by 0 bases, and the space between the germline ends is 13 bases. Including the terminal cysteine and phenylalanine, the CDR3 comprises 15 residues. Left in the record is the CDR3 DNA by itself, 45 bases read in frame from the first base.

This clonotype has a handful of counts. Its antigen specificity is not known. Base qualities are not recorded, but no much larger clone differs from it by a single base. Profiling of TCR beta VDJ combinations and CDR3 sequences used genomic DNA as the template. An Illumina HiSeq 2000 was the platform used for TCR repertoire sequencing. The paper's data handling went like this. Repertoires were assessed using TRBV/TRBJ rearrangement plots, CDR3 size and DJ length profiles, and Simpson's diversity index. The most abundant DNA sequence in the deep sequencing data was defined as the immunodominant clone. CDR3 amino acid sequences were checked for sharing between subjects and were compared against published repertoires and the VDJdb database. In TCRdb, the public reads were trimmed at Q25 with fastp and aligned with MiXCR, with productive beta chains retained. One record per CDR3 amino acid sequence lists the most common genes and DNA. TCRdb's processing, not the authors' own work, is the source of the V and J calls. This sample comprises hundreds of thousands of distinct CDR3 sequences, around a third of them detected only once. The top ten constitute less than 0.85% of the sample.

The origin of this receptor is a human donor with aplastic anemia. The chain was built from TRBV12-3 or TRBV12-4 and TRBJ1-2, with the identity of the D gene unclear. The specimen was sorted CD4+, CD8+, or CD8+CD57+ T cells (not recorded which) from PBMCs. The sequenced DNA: TGTGCCAGCAGTCCCCCCTTGCGCCCTAACTATGGCTACACCTTC. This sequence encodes CASSPPLRPNYGYTF.